Following are 26 T cell receptor beta chains from one sample sequenced in a study of early T cells in non-severe SARS-CoV-2 infection. TCRdb processed the 5' RACE reads anew with MiXCR; each CDR3 protein has one entry. The table lists about 100,000 distinct CDR3 sequences, roughly 12% of them singletons, with 3% to 3.5% in the top ten. The sequenced sample consisted of whole blood. These receptors were obtained from an adult who was a healthcare worker with PCR-confirmed SARS-CoV-2 infection or an uninfected control (not recorded which).

This clonotype was counted many times. The chain couples TRBV19 to TRBJ1-2; no clear D gene. CDR1 and CDR2 from the germline V gene are LNHDA and SQIVND (reference sequence). Trimming removed 3 bases from V and 4 bases from J, with 15 bases in between. CDR3 length: 15 amino acids. In DNA, the CDR3 is TGTGCCAGTAGTATCGCCGGAGTAAACACCTATGGCTACACCTTC. Residues: CASSIAGVNTYGYTF.

This clonotype was seen repeatedly, ten times or more. This chain links TRBV29-1 with TRBJ2-3; 10 nucleotides match TRBD2. J was trimmed by 4 bases and V by 4 bases; bases with no gene match: 5. Per germline, CDR1 SQVTM and CDR2 ANQGSEA. The CDR3 is made up of 14 amino acids. CDR3 coding DNA: TGCAGCGTTGCGAATAGCGGGAGGCCAGATACGCAGTATTTT. It yields the protein CSVANSGRPDTQYF.

This clonotype has at least ten counts. The rearrangement links TRBV14 to TRBJ1-2; 8 positions match TRBD1. CDR3 length: 15 amino acids. The V gene's germline CDR1 is SGHDN and CDR2 FVKESK. The ends lost 1 base at V and 3 bases at J; junction bases unmatched: 4. Here the CDR3 DNA reads TGTGCCAGCAGCCAAGGGACAGGGCTTTACTATGGCTACACCTTC. Translation: CASSQGTGLYYGYTF.

This clonotype came up many times. J is TRBJ1-6 and V is TRBV20-1, with D possibly TRBD1 on 5 matching bases. V dropped 1 base and J dropped 8 bases, with 18 bases sitting between them. CDR3 length: 16 amino acids. The germline gives CDR1 DFQATT, CDR2 SNEGSKA (reference sequence). The CDR3 sequence: CSARAPPRWGHSPLHF. The CDR3 DNA reads TGCAGTGCTAGAGCTCCCCCCAGGTGGGGACATTCACCCCTCCACTTT.

J is TRBJ2-3 and V is TRBV9; D might be TRBD2 (5 bases). V was clipped by 0 bases and J by 0 bases, with 8 bases between them. The germline CDR1 and CDR2 sequences are SGDLS and YYNGEE. The CDR3 loop spans 15 amino acids. The CDR3 nucleotides read TGTGCCAGCAGCGTAGACGGGATTAGCACAGATACGCAGTATTTT. It encodes CASSVDGISTDTQYF.

This clonotype was counted at least ten times. V usage is TRBV6-1 and J usage is TRBJ1-1; D uncertain. The CDR3 consists of 13 residues. Trimming stripped 8 bases from V and 1 base from J, with 11 bases between. Germline V gene sequence: CDR1 MNHNS, CDR2 SASEGT. CDR3 bases: TGTGCCAGCTCTCCGGCGGCGAACACTGAAGCTTTCTTT. It yields the protein CASSPAANTEAFF.

As concerns this clonotype: Just one base apart from a much larger clone, this may be a read error. The rearrangement joins TRBV25-1 to TRBJ1-1; maybe TRBD1 (6 bases). The CDR3 sequence is 14 residues long. Germline loops: CDR1 MGHDK, CDR2 SYGVNS. The ends were cut back, 4 bases at V and 11 bases at J, with 20 bases in the middle. The CDR3 region is CASSGSGGAVSAFF. The DNA of the CDR3 is TGTGCCAGCAGTGGGTCGGGGGGCGCGGTGAGCGCTTTCTTT.

The J gene is TRBJ1-2, the V gene TRBV20-1; D possibly corresponds to TRBD1 (5 bases). V gave up 3 bases and J gave up 0 bases, with 17 bases separating them. The CDR3 length is 16 residues. Germline V lookup: CDR1 DFQATT, CDR2 SNEGSKA (reference sequence). Here the CDR3 reads CSARARGSQPNYGYTF. The CDR3 region has the DNA TGCAGTGCTAGGGCGCGGGGCAGCCAACCTAACTATGGCTACACCTTC.

The V and J genes are TRBV27 and TRBJ2-2; possibly TRBD1 for D (6 bases). Germline V gene sequence: CDR1 MNHEY, CDR2 SMNVEV (reference sequence). V was cut by 4 bases and J by 0 bases, with 12 bases left in between. The CDR3 totals 16 residues. The CDR3 DNA sequence: TGTGCCAGCAGTTCACCCGGGACAACGAACACCGGGGAGCTGTTTTTT. This translates into CASSSPGTTNTGELFF.

On this clonotype: At one end the junction does not follow the germline gene, possibly because of a read error. V gene TRBV7-9 combines with J gene TRBJ2-6, with TRBD2 matching 9 bases. In germline, CDR1 is SEHNR, CDR2 FQNEAQ (reference sequence). The CDR3 has 19 amino acids. As DNA, the CDR3 is TGTGCCAGCAGCTCCTCCGGGACTAGCCGATTCTCTAGGGCCAACGTCCTGACTTTC. Its protein product is CASSSSGTSRFSRANVLTF.

This clonotype was seen only a few times. This chain links TRBV14 with TRBJ1-1; unclear D gene. CDR3 size: 13 residues. Germline V CDR1 and CDR2: SGHDN, FVKESK. V was clipped by 2 bases and J by 1 base, with 5 bases between them. Here the CDR3 DNA reads TGTGCCAGCAGCCAAAAGGGGAACACTGAAGCTTTCTTT. It is translated as CASSQKGNTEAFF.

This clonotype was observed many times. CDR3 DNA: TGCAGCGTTATTCGGAACAGGGGGCTGATAGGGGATGGCTACACCTTC. As protein: CSVIRNRGLIGDGYTF. This chain joins TRBV29-1 and TRBJ1-2; the match to TRBD1 covers 9 bases. Unmatched junction bases numbered 16, after V lost 5 bases and J lost 6 bases. CDR3 length: 16 amino acids. The germline CDR1 and CDR2 sequences are SQVTM and ANQGSEA.

This rearrangement joins TRBV29-1 to TRBJ2-5; no definite D call. CDR1 is SQVTM and CDR2 is ANQGSEA in the germline V gene. The CDR3 spans 13 residues. V gave up 4 bases and J gave up 1 base, with 10 bases separating them. The CDR3 sequence is CSVGNIFQETQYF. In DNA, the CDR3 is TGCAGCGTTGGAAATATTTTCCAAGAGACCCAGTACTTC.

This clonotype turned up a few times. The chain combines TRBV20-1 with TRBJ2-7; D may be TRBD1 or TRBD2 (7 bases each). The length of the CDR3 is 14 residues. V lost 3 bases, J lost 2 bases, and 14 bases lay in between. Germline CDR1 reads DFQATT; CDR2 reads SNEGSKA (reference sequence). DNA of the CDR3: TGCAGTGCTAGCCCCGGGGGGACAGCCTACGAGCAGTACTTC. As protein: CSASPGGTAYEQYF.

This clonotype was counted between two and nine times. The chain joins TRBV20-1 to TRBJ2-7; 7 nucleotides agree with TRBD1. The J segment lost 2 bases and the V segment lost 0 bases, leaving 4 bases of the junction unmatched. Per germline, CDR1 DFQATT and CDR2 SNEGSKA (reference sequence). The CDR3 is 14 residues long. CDR3 sequence (DNA): TGCAGTGCTAGAGAAATGGACAGGACCTACGAGCAGTACTTC. Its translation: CSAREMDRTYEQYF.

Only a few counts were recorded for this clonotype. The chain is built from TRBV20-1 and TRBJ1-6, with a weak D call TRBD1 (6 bases). The CDR3 is 15 residues long. Germline V gene sequence: CDR1 DFQATT, CDR2 SNEGSKA (reference sequence). Between the trimmed V and J ends, which lost 2 bases and 7 bases, there was a span of 15 bases. The CDR3 is CSARPDTGRNSPLHF. CDR3 DNA sequence: TGCAGTGCTAGACCAGATACAGGGCGCAATTCACCCCTCCACTTT.

There are many counts of this clonotype. CDR3 DNA: TGCGCCAGCAGCGGTGGACAGGGTAGAATTGAAGCTTTCTTT. This gives the protein CASSGGQGRIEAFF. The chain uses TRBV5-1 and TRBJ1-1, with 8 bases lining up with TRBD1. Looked up from germline, CDR1 is SGHRS and CDR2 is YFSETQ. The CDR3 is made up of 14 amino acids. J lost 7 bases, V lost 4 bases, and 9 bases had no gene match. Variable domain in full (rest from reference TRBV5-1 and TRBJ1-1): KAGVTQTPRYLIKTRGQQVTLSCSPISGHRSVSWYQQTPGQGLQFLFEYFSETQRNKGNFPGRFSGRQFSNSRSEMNVSTLELGDSALYLCASSGGQGRIEAFFGQGTRLTVV.

At least ten counts were recorded for this clonotype. V is TRBV20-1 and J is TRBJ2-1; D possibly matches TRBD1 or TRBD2 (5 bases each). Trimming cost V 6 bases and J 8 bases, with 23 bases left between them. This CDR3 has 15 amino acids. Germline-derived CDR1 and CDR2 are DFQATT and SNEGSKA (reference sequence). This chain's CDR3 is CSALTMGPGKHEQFF. The CDR3, as DNA: TGCAGTGCCCTCACAATGGGACCCGGGAAACATGAGCAGTTCTTC.

The V gene is TRBV4-1, the J gene TRBJ1-1, with D perhaps TRBD1 (5 bases). Deletions cut 0 bases from V and 6 bases from J, with 11 bases between. Germline assignment: CDR1 MGHRA and CDR2 YSYEKL. The CDR3 runs 14 residues. The CDR3: CASSQDRGYPEAFF. CDR3 in DNA: TGCGCCAGCAGCCAAGATAGGGGCTACCCTGAAGCTTTCTTT.

This clonotype was picked up many times. This chain connects TRBV10-3 to TRBJ1-2, with 7 positions matching TRBD1. Germline lookup yields CDR1 ENHRY and CDR2 SYGVKD. J gave up 0 bases and V 4 bases, and 14 bases lay outside the gene matches. The CDR3 runs to 18 residues. CDR3 sequence: CAISGSTPTGTANYGYTF. CDR3 bases: TGTGCCATCAGTGGATCGACCCCAACCGGGACAGCTAACTATGGCTACACCTTC.

This chain joins TRBV11-3 and TRBJ2-1; D gene uncertain. The ends were cut back, 7 bases at V and 4 bases at J, with 17 bases in the middle. The V gene's germline CDR1 is SGHNT and CDR2 YENEEA. The CDR3 has 15 residues. The CDR3 nucleotides are TGTGCCAGCACCACTCGGACGTCGAATTACAATGAGCAGTTCTTC. It encodes CASTTRTSNYNEQFF. Full variable domain (rest looked up from reference TRBV11-3 and TRBJ2-1): EAGVVQSPRYKIIEKKQPVAFWCNPISGHNTLYWYLQNLGQGPELLIRYENEEAVDDSQLPKDRFSAERLKGVDSTLKIQPAELGDSAVYLCASTTRTSNYNEQFFGPGTRLTVL.

This clonotype was found many times. The J gene is TRBJ2-2, the V gene TRBV28; D is unresolved. This CDR3 has 18 residues. Germline-derived CDR1 and CDR2 are MDHEN and SYDVKM. V was cut by 6 bases and J by 2 bases, with 22 bases left in between. The CDR3 protein is CASSLLRVSGSNTGELFF. Here the CDR3 DNA reads TGTGCCAGCAGCCTGCTTAGGGTTTCCGGATCTAACACCGGGGAGCTGTTTTTT.

The chain couples TRBV3-1 to TRBJ1-5; unclear D gene. The CDR3 totals 13 residues. Trimming removed 0 bases from V and 7 bases from J, with 7 bases in between. The V gene's germline CDR1 is LGHDT and CDR2 YNNKEL (reference sequence). As DNA, the CDR3 is TGTGCCAGCAGCCAAGAGCCCGCCCAGCCCCAGCATTTT. Translation: CASSQEPAQPQHF.

This clonotype has a handful of counts. The rearrangement uses TRBV7-2 and TRBJ1-5; D not certain. This CDR3 is built from 17 residues. Germline V gives CDR1 SGHTA, CDR2 FQGNSA. Trimming pared 1 base from V and 3 bases from J, leaving 16 bases between. In DNA, the CDR3 is TGTGCCAGCAGCTTAGATCCACCCCGGGGATTCAATCAGCCCCAGCATTTT. This codes for CASSLDPPRGFNQPQHF.

This clonotype came up many times. The rearrangement links TRBV18 to TRBJ2-6, with 9 bases that match TRBD2. There are 17 residues in the CDR3. Germline trimming cut 0 bases from V and 3 bases from J; bases unmatched to any gene: 3. Germline lookup yields CDR1 KGHSH and CDR2 LQKENI. CDR3 nucleotides: TGTGCCAGCTCACCACCCGCGGGGGGGCTTGGGGCCAACGTCCTGACTTTC. Translating it yields CASSPPAGGLGANVLTF. Filled out from reference TRBV18 and TRBJ2-6, the complete variable domain reads NAGVMQNPRHLVRRRGQEARLRCSPMKGHSHVYWYRQLPEEGLKFMVYLQKENIIDESGMPKERFSAEFPKEGPSILRIQQVVRGDSAAYFCASSPPAGGLGANVLTFGAGSRLTVL.

This clonotype has only a few counts. The chain combines TRBV12-3 or TRBV12-4 with TRBJ2-1, with D uncertain. With 1 base removed from V and 0 bases from J, the gap between germline ends came to 13 bases. The CDR3 has 17 residues. The DNA of the CDR3 is TGTGCCAGCAGTTTAGTTACAGTTCCAAGCTCCTACAATGAGCAGTTCTTC. The encoded protein is CASSLVTVPSSYNEQFF.